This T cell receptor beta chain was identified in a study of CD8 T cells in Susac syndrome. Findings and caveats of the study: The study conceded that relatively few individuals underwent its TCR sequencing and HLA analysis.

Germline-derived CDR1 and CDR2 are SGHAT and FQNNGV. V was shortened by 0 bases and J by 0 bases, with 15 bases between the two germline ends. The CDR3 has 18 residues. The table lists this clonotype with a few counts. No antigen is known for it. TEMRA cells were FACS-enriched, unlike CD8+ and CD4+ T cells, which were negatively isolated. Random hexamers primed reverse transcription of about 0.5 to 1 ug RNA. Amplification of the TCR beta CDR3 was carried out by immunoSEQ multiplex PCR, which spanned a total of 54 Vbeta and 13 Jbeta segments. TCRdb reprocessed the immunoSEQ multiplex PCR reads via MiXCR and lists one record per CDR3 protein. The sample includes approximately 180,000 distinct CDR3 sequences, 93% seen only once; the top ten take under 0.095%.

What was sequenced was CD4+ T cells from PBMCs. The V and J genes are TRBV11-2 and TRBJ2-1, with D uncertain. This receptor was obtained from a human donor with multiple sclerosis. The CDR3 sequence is CASSLDQGGSSSYNEQFF. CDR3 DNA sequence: TGTGCCAGCAGCTTAGATCAAGGTGGCAGCAGCTCCTACAATGAGCAGTTCTTC. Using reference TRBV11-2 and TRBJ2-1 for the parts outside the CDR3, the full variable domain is EAGVAQSPRYKIIEKRQSVAFWCNPISGHATLYWYQQILGQGPKLLIQFQNNGVVDDSQLPKDRFSAERLKGVDSTLKIQPAKLEDSAVYLCASSLDQGGSSSYNEQFFGPGTRLTVL.